Sequencing of this T cell receptor beta chain was carried out in a study of blood T cell repertoires in COVID-19. Study-wide background: Specimens from acute and convalescent COVID-19 originated in the United States, Italy and Spain. The cDNA or gDNA used as material had been derived from T cells, B-cell-depleted T cells, or PBMCs.

In the source study's methods: Reference gene primers were amplified, and this amplification served to estimate nucleated cell counts. Clones were sequenced by immunoSEQ multiplex PCR, and TCRdb holds only the in-frame ones, with some missing. The DNA was the basis for D and trimming; V, J and clone size are from that table. Of 25,000 to 35,000 clones listed, about two thirds were seen once; the top ten hold 20% to 25%. CDR1 SGHRS and CDR2 YFSETQ come from the germline V gene. This CDR3 has 16 amino acids. V was pared by 0 bases and J by 2 bases, with 6 bases of the junction left unmatched. The sample comprised peripheral blood. J is TRBJ2-7 and V is TRBV5-1; 9 nucleotides line up with TRBD2. This clonotype was sampled from a boy younger than 10 with active or convalescent COVID-19. CDR3 nucleotides: TGCGCCAGCAGCTTGGGGTTGTCTAGCGGGACCTACGAGCAGTACTTC. It yields the protein CASSLGLSSGTYEQYF.